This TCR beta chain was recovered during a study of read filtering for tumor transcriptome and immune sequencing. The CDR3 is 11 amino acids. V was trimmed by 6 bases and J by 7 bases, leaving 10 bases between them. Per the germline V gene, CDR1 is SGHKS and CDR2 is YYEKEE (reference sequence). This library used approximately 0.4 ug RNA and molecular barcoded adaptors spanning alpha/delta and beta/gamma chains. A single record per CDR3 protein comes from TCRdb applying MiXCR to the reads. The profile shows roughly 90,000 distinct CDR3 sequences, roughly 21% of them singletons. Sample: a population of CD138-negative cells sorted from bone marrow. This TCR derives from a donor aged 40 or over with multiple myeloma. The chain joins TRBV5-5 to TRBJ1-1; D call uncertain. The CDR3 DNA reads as TGTGCCAGCAACTCCTTATTTGAAGCTTTCTTT. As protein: CASNSLFEAFF.